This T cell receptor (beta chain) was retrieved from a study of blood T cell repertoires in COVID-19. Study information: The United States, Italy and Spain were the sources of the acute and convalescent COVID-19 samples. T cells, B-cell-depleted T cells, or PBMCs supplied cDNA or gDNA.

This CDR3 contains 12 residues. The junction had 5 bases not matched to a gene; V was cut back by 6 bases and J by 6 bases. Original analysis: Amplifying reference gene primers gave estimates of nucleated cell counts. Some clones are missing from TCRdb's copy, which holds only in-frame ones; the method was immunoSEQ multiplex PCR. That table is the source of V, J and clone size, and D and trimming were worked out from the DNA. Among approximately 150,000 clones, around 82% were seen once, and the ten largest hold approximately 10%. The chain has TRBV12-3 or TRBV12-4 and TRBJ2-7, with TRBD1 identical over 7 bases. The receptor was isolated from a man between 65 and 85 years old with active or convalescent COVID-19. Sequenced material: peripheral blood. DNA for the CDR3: TGTGCCAGCAGCTTTGGACAGGCCGAGCAGTACTTC. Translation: CASSFGQAEQYF.